This record concerns one T cell receptor beta chain sequence. The antigen is not known. The data derive from a study of CD8+ T cells in alopecia areata. CDR1 and CDR2 (germline): SGHTA, FQGNSA. This CDR3 has 15 amino acids. The ends lost 2 bases at V and 7 bases at J; junction bases unmatched: 5. Once RNA had been extracted, it was reverse transcribed into cDNA to act as the sequencing template. Sequencing used immunoSEQ multiplex PCR; TCRdb keeps in-frame clones, though not all of them. The sample records some 190,000 clones, roughly three fifths being singletons. Study conclusions and caveats: Tofacitinib produced a significant decrease in scalp clonality and in expanded CD8+ clones among the top 100. It was observed that many expanded lesional clones persisted in scalp and blood during tofacitinib.

Specified treatment: oral pan-JAK inhibitor, 5-10 mg twice daily. Individuals with alopecia areata gave both lesional scalp punch biopsies and peripheral blood for collection. The V and J genes are TRBV7-2 and TRBJ2-4, with 10 bases fitting TRBD2. The sequence came from a human donor with alopecia areata. The sequencing here drew on CD4+ T cells sorted from blood, taken at week 44, from a patient treated with tofacitinib. CDR3 residues: CASSLPPGLANIQYF. As DNA, the CDR3 is TGTGCCAGCAGCTTACCCCCGGGACTAGCGAACATTCAGTACTTC.